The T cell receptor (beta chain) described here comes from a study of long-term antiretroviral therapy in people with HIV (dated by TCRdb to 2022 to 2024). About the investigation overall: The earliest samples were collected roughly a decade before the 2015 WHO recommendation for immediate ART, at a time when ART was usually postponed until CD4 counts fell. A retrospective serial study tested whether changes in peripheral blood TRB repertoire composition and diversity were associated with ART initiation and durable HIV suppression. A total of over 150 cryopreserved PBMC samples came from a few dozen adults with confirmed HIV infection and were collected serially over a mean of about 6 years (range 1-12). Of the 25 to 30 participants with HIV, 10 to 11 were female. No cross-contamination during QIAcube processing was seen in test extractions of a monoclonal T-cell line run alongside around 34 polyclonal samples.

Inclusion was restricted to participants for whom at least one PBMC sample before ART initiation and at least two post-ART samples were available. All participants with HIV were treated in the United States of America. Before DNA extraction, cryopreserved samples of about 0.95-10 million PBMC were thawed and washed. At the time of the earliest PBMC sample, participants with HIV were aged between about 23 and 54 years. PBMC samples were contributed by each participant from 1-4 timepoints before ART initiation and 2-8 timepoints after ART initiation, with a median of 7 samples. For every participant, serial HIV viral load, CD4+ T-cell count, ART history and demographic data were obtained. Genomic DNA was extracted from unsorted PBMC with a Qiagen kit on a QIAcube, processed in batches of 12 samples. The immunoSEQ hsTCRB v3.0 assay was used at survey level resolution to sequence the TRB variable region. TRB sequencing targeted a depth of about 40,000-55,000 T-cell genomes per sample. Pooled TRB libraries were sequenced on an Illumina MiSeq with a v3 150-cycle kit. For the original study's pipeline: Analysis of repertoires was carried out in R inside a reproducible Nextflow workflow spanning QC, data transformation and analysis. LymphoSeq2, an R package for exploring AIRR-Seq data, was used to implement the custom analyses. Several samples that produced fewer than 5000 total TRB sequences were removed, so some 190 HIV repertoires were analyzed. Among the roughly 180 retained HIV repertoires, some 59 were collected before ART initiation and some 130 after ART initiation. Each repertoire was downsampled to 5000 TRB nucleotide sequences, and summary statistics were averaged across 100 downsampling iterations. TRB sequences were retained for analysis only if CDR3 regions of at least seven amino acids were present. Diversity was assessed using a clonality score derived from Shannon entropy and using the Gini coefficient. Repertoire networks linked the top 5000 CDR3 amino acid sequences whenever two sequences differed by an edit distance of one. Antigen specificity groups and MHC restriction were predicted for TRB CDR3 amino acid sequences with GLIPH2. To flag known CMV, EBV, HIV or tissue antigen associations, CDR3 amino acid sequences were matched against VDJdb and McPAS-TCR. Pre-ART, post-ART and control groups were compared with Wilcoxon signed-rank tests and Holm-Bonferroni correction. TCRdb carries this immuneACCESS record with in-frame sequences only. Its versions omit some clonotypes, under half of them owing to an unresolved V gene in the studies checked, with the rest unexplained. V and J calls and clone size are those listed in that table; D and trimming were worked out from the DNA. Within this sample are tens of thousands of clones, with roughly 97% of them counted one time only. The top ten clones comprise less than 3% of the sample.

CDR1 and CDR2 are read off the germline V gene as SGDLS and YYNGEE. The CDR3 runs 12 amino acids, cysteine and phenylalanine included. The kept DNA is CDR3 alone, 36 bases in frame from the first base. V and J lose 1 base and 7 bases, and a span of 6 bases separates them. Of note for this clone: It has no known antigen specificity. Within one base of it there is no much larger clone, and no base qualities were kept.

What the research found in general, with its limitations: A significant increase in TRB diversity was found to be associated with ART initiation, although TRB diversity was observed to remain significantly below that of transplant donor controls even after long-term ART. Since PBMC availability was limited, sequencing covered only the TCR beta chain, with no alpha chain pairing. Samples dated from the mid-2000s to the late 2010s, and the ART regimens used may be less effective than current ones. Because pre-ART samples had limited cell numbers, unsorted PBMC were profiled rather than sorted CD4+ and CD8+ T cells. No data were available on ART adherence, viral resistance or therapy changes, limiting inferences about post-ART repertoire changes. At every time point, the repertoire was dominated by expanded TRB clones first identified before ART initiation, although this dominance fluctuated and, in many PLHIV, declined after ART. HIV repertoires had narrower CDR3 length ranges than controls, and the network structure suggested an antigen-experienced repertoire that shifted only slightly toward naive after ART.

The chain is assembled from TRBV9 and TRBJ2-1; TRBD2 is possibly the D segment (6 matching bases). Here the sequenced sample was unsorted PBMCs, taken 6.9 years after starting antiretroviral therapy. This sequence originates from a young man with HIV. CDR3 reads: CASSVSGNEQFF. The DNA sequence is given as TGTGCCAGCAGCGTAAGCGGGAATGAGCAGTTCTTC.